The 5 T cell receptor beta chains below were found in one sample sequenced in a study of cytotoxic CD8 clonotypes in ibrutinib-treated CLL. Sequenced by immunoSEQ multiplex PCR; TCRdb stores in-frame clones only, minus some. The repertoire has over 140,000 clones, 80% of them found once; the top ten carry approximately 7.6%. The source material was PBMCs, sampled after 36 months of ibrutinib treatment. The source is a human donor with chronic lymphocytic leukemia.

The CDR3 coding sequence is TGTGCCAGCAGTTTCAGGTTCTCCGACAGGGGGCGCATTGAGCAGTTCTTC. This gives the protein CASSFRFSDRGRIEQFF. The V and J genes are TRBV27 and TRBJ2-1, with 10 bases matching TRBD1. V lost 3 bases, J lost 9 bases, and 14 bases stayed unmatched. Germline V gene data show CDR1 as MNHEY and CDR2 as SMNVEV (reference sequence). CDR3 size: 17 residues.

The chain links TRBV5-1 to TRBJ2-7; D ambiguous. Germline lookup yields CDR1 SGHRS and CDR2 YFSETQ. V lost 0 bases, J lost 0 bases, and 7 bases lay in between. CDR3 length: 14 amino acids. CDR3 sequence reads: CASSLGTNSYEQYF. The CDR3 DNA is TGCGCCAGCAGCTTGGGTACAAACTCCTACGAGCAGTACTTC.

The V call is TRBV4-1, the J call TRBJ2-7; TRBD1 matches at 11 bases. The CDR3 totals 18 residues. Germline assignment: CDR1 MGHRA and CDR2 YSYEKL. Trimming cost V 2 bases and J 6 bases; bases outside gene matches: 15. The CDR3 nucleotides are TGCGCCAGCAGCCAACCTATACTCGGGACAGGGGGTCGTTCCGAGCAGTACTTC. Its translation: CASSQPILGTGGRSEQYF.

The chain is built from TRBV4-1 and TRBJ2-6; D perhaps matches TRBD1 (6 bases). Germline-derived CDR1 and CDR2 are MGHRA and YSYEKL. V was pared by 4 bases and J by 1 base, with 20 bases between. CDR3 size: 19 residues. Here the CDR3 reads CASSLPGHRLTSGANVLTF. The CDR3 bases are TGCGCCAGCAGCCTCCCGGGACACCGATTAACTTCTGGGGCCAACGTCCTGACTTTC.

This clone has only a few counts. The rearrangement uses TRBV6-5 and TRBJ2-7; 11 bases fit TRBD2. CDR1 and CDR2 (germline): MNHEY, SVGAGI. The CDR3 length is 15 residues. Trimming cost V 5 bases and J 6 bases; bases outside gene matches: 9. CDR3 nucleotides: TGTGCCAGCAGTCCACCGGGACTAGCGGTTCCCGAGCAGTACTTC. Amino acid sequence: CASSPPGLAVPEQYF.